This T cell receptor beta chain was recovered during a study of blood T cells in healthy people across ages. For the second PCR, which ran for about 7 to 11 cycles, a sample-barcoded 5' primer and a J-beta primer mix were used. TCRdb redid the calling of the 5' RACE reads with MiXCR, one entry per CDR3 protein. The table lists 450,000 to 600,000 distinct CDR3 sequences, about 27% of them singletons. CDR1 is SGHVS, CDR2 FQNEAQ, per germline. This CDR3 comprises 16 residues. V shed 3 bases and J shed 2 bases, with 14 bases lying between them. These same records also appear under a second study, on T cells of mothers and their children.

The V call is TRBV7-8, the J call TRBJ1-5; D remains ambiguous. What was sequenced was blood. The source of this sequence is a boy younger than 10 in good health. CDR3 bases: TGTGCCAGCAGCTTTTCTCTGTGGGGTGGCAATCAGCCCCAGCATTTT. This gives the protein CASSFSLWGGNQPQHF.